This T cell receptor beta chain was recovered during a study of early T cells in non-severe SARS-CoV-2 infection. TCRdb used MiXCR to reprocess the 5' RACE reads, holding one entry per CDR3 protein. The table includes tens of thousands of distinct CDR3 sequences, 13% to 15% detected once. Germline CDR1 WSHSY, CDR2 SAAADI. The CDR3 is 15 residues long. V lost 1 base and J lost 3; bases outside the gene matches: 3. This receptor was obtained from an adult who was a healthcare worker with PCR-confirmed SARS-CoV-2 infection or an uninfected control (not recorded which). The chain couples TRBV10-2 to TRBJ1-5, with 7 nucleotides matching TRBD1. Sequencing used whole blood. The DNA for the CDR3 is TGCGCCAGCAGTGAGTGGACAGGAAACAATCAGCCCCAGCATTTT. Protein sequence: CASSEWTGNNQPQHF.